The 25 T cell receptor beta chains below come from one sample, sequenced in a study of blood T cells in healthy people across ages. Primers used in a second PCR of roughly 6 to 11 cycles were a sample-barcoded 5' primer and a J-beta primer mix. MiXCR, run by TCRdb on the 5' RACE reads, gives a single entry per CDR3 protein. The data contain hundreds of thousands of distinct CDR3 sequences, around 25% of them singletons. The same sample was also studied in work on T cells of mothers and their children.

Material for sequencing was blood. These receptors all come from a boy between 5 and 17 years old in good health.

V is TRBV5-5 and J is TRBJ1-5; D is uncertain. V shed 0 bases and J shed 8 bases, with 9 bases lying between them. The CDR3 sequence is 13 residues long. In germline, CDR1 is SGHKS, CDR2 YYEKEE (reference sequence). The CDR3 sequence: CASSLETLEPQHF. The CDR3 region has the DNA TGTGCCAGCAGCTTGGAGACGTTGGAGCCCCAGCATTTT.

There are a few counts of this clonotype. This chain's CDR3 is CSTTPGLHRETQYF. CDR3 DNA sequence: TGCAGCACAACTCCGGGACTACACCGAGAGACCCAGTACTTC. This chain uses TRBV29-1 with TRBJ2-1; 7 bases fit TRBD2. Matching the DNA end better, TRBJ2-5 makes the J call doubtful. The V gene's germline CDR1 is SQVTM and CDR2 ANQGSEA. The CDR3 is 14 residues long.

This chain uses TRBV5-6 with TRBJ2-2, with 8 positions matching TRBD1. Germline-derived CDR1 and CDR2 are SGHDT and YYEEEE. The CDR3 contains 17 residues. V lost 3 bases to trimming and J lost 2 bases; unmatched junction nucleotides: 9. CDR3 coding DNA: TGTGCCAGCAGCTGGGCGACAGGGACAGGTAACACCGGGGAGCTGTTTTTT. Protein: CASSWATGTGNTGELFF.

The chain employs TRBV20-1 and TRBJ2-5; D remains ambiguous. The CDR3 is 16 residues long. The ends were cut back, 0 bases at V and 4 bases at J, with 18 bases in the middle. In germline, CDR1 is DFQATT, CDR2 SNEGSKA (reference sequence). The CDR3 coding sequence is TGCAGTGCTAGAGATCAGTCCATAGGGTGGGGAGAGACCCAGTACTTC. This translates into CSARDQSIGWGETQYF.

The chain is built from TRBV4-3 and TRBJ2-7, with 11 positions matching TRBD2. The V gene's germline CDR1 is LGHNA and CDR2 YSLEER. This CDR3 region has 15 residues. Trimming at V came to 2 bases and at J to 2 bases, leaving 2 bases not matched to a gene. The CDR3 loop is CASSQFSGGAYEQYF. In nucleotides, the CDR3 is TGCGCCAGCAGCCAATTTAGCGGGGGGGCCTACGAGCAGTACTTC.

This clonotype has a handful of counts. The chain employs TRBV7-8 and TRBJ2-3; 8 bases match TRBD2. Germline lookup yields CDR1 SGHVS and CDR2 FQNEAQ. This CDR3 spans 16 amino acids. Trimming took 1 base from V and 0 from J; bases not matched to a gene: 3. CDR3 DNA: TGTGCCAGCAGCTTAGTAGCGGGACTTAGCACAGATACGCAGTATTTT. Amino acid sequence: CASSLVAGLSTDTQYF.

J is TRBJ1-5 and V is TRBV7-2; 7 bases match TRBD1. Germline lookup yields CDR1 SGHTA and CDR2 FQGNSA. CDR3 length equals 14 residues. V shed 7 bases and J 7 bases; nucleotides not matched to a gene: 10. CDR3 DNA: TGTGCCAGCACTCGGGACAGCCGGGGACAGCCCCAGCATTTT. It codes for CASTRDSRGQPQHF.

The rearrangement uses TRBV6-6 and TRBJ2-5, with D perhaps matching TRBD1 (6 bases). The J call may be in error: the DNA end matches TRBJ2-7 better. Germline CDR1 reads MNHNY; CDR2 reads SVGAGI (reference sequence). The CDR3 consists of 13 residues. As DNA, the CDR3 is TGTGCCAGCACCTTAGGGGGTATCTACGAGCAGTACTTC. Encoded protein: CASTLGGIYEQYF.

This clonotype was seen only a few times. The chain joins TRBV7-9 to TRBJ2-1; TRBD1 aligns across 10 bases. Germline CDR1 and CDR2: SEHNR and FQNEAQ (reference sequence). J was trimmed by 3 bases and V by 3 bases; bases with no gene match: 2. The CDR3 covers 15 residues. CDR3 sequence reads: CASSLGQGYYNEQFF. The CDR3, as DNA: TGTGCCAGCAGCTTGGGACAGGGGTACTACAATGAGCAGTTCTTC.

This clonotype was seen only a few times. The genes are TRBV7-2 and TRBJ1-4; D is possibly TRBD1 (6 bases). V was trimmed by 1 base and J by 8 bases, leaving 14 bases between them. CDR3 length: 15 residues. Germline V gene data show CDR1 as SGHTA and CDR2 as FQGNSA. The CDR3 coding sequence is TGTGCCAGCAGCTTAGATGGGGGGCAGCGGGAAAAACTGTTTTTT. Translating it yields CASSLDGGQREKLFF.

The gene calls are TRBV29-1 and TRBJ2-7; D is unclear. The CDR3 runs 12 residues. Germline CDR1 SQVTM, CDR2 ANQGSEA. V dropped 4 bases and J dropped 3 bases, with 10 bases sitting between them. The CDR3 nucleotides are TGCAGCGTTGTTTCGGCAGGCTACGAGCAGTACTTC. Residues: CSVVSAGYEQYF.

The chain links TRBV14 to TRBJ1-1, with D possibly matching TRBD1 (5 bases). Per germline, CDR1 SGHDN and CDR2 FVKESK. This CDR3 region has 14 residues. V was clipped by 3 bases and J by 6 bases, with 14 bases between them. The CDR3: CASSHSGKRAEAFF. CDR3 DNA: TGTGCCAGCAGCCACTCAGGGAAAAGGGCTGAAGCTTTCTTT.

As DNA, the CDR3 is TGTGCCAGCAGTTTATTGGGAGGGGTCACAGATACGCAGTATTTT. It encodes CASSLLGGVTDTQYF. The J gene is TRBJ2-3, the V gene TRBV27, with 7 bases aligning to TRBD2. V trimming: 1 base; J trimming: 2 bases; junction bases outside the gene matches: 3. The CDR3 is 15 amino acids. Germline-derived CDR1 and CDR2 are MNHEY and SMNVEV (reference sequence).

DNA for the CDR3: TGCAGTGCTAAACAGCCGAAGAACACTGAAGCTTTCTTT. It yields the protein CSAKQPKNTEAFF. The chain employs TRBV20-1 and TRBJ1-1; no reliable D call. CDR1 DFQATT and CDR2 SNEGSKA come from the germline V gene (reference sequence). V lost 4 bases to trimming and J lost 1 base, with 10 bases between them. The CDR3 runs to 13 residues.

This clonotype was counted between two and nine times. This sequence joins TRBV24-1 and TRBJ1-2; D perhaps matches TRBD1 (6 bases). CDR1 and CDR2 (germline): KGHDR, SFDVKD. This CDR3 comprises 12 residues. The V end lost 4 bases, the J end lost 8 bases, and 10 bases lay between the germline ends. The CDR3 coding sequence is TGTGCCACCAGTGAAAACAGGGACGGCTACACCTTC. This sequence encodes CATSENRDGYTF.

The chain is built from TRBV27 and TRBJ2-2; D remains unclear. Germline CDR1 is MNHEY and CDR2 is SMNVEV (reference sequence). This CDR3 is 13 amino acids long. V shed 5 bases and J shed 7 bases, with 11 bases lying between them. CDR3 in amino acids: CASSIDGGGELFF. As DNA, the CDR3 is TGTGCCAGCAGTATAGATGGCGGCGGGGAGCTGTTTTTT.

This clonotype appeared a few times. The chain uses TRBV6-1 and TRBJ1-2, with TRBD1 matching 8 bases. Losses at the gene ends were 1 base for V and 9 bases for J; bases not matched to a gene: 7. Germline V gene data show CDR1 as MNHNS and CDR2 as SASEGT. The length of the CDR3 is 14 residues. CDR3: CASSEELQGARYTF. The DNA for the CDR3 is TGTGCCAGCAGTGAAGAATTGCAGGGGGCTCGCTACACCTTC.

The genes are TRBV27 and TRBJ2-1; no reliable D call. The V and J ends lost 3 bases and 3 bases respectively, with 18 bases between them. Germline assignment: CDR1 MNHEY and CDR2 SMNVEV (reference sequence). The CDR3 has 17 residues. This chain's CDR3 is CASSFSAPSPLYNEQFF. The CDR3 DNA reads TGTGCCAGCAGTTTTTCGGCCCCCAGCCCCCTCTACAATGAGCAGTTCTTC.

This clonotype was counted a few times. One end of the junction varies from germline; a read error may be responsible. This sequence joins TRBV10-3 and TRBJ2-5, with TRBD2 matching 10 bases. This CDR3 contains 12 residues. Germline values: CDR1 ENHRY, CDR2 SYGVKD. The CDR3 DNA is TGCGCCTCGGCTAGCGGGAGTGAGACCCAGTACTTC. As protein: CASASGSETQYF.

V usage is TRBV20-1 and J usage is TRBJ2-7; the match to TRBD2 covers 9 bases. Germline trimming cut 3 bases from V and 0 bases from J; bases unmatched to any gene: 6. This CDR3 contains 15 residues. Looked up from germline, CDR1 is DFQATT and CDR2 is SNEGSKA (reference sequence). The DNA for the CDR3 is TGCAGTGCTAGGGCGTTGACTAGCGGCTCCTACGAGCAGTACTTC. This gives the protein CSARALTSGSYEQYF.

This clonotype was detected a few times. For the CDR3, the DNA is TGTGCCAGCAGCAGCTGGGACAACAATGAGCAGTTCTTC. Its translation is CASSSWDNNEQFF. The V and J genes are TRBV7-9 and TRBJ2-1; tentative D call: TRBD1 (6 bases). Trimming left V 5 bases short and J 5 bases short, with 10 bases between. CDR3 size: 13 residues. From germline, CDR1 is SEHNR and CDR2 FQNEAQ (reference sequence). The variable domain in full, completed from reference TRBV7-9 and TRBJ2-1, reads DTGVSQNPRHKITKRGQNVTFRCDPISEHNRLYWYRQTLGQGPEFLTYFQNEAQLEKSRLLSDRFSAERPKGSFSTLEIQRTEQGDSAMYLCASSSWDNNEQFFGPGTRLTVL.

This clonotype was seen a handful of times. This chain joins TRBV7-2 and TRBJ2-1, with 7 bases aligning to TRBD2. The J segment lost 9 bases and the V segment lost 1 base, leaving 3 bases of the junction unmatched. This CDR3 comprises 13 residues. CDR1 is SGHTA and CDR2 is FQGNSA in the germline V gene. The DNA for the CDR3 is TGTGCCAGCAGCTTAGGACGGGAGGTTGAGCAGTTCTTC. This codes for CASSLGREVEQFF.

This clonotype was seen only a few times. The chain combines TRBV9 with TRBJ1-4, with D unclear. The CDR3 loop spans 15 amino acids. Germline V lookup: CDR1 SGDLS, CDR2 YYNGEE. Trimming took off 0 bases at V and 3 bases at J, with 9 bases between the two ends. This CDR3 is CASSVESLPNEKLFF. The CDR3 DNA sequence: TGTGCCAGCAGCGTAGAGTCCCTCCCTAATGAAAAACTGTTTTTT. The whole variable domain, filled in from reference TRBV9 and TRBJ1-4, reads DSGVTQTPKHLITATGQRVTLRCSPRSGDLSVYWYQQSLDQGLQFLIQYYNGEERAKGNILERFSAQQFPDLHSELNLSSLELGDSALYFCASSVESLPNEKLFFGSGTQLSVL.

This clonotype has just a few counts. This chain links TRBV7-3 with TRBJ2-1, with 9 bases fitting TRBD1. Germline V lookup: CDR1 SGHTA, CDR2 FQGTGA. J was trimmed by 8 bases and V by 2 bases; bases with no gene match: 7. This CDR3 spans 15 amino acids. CDR3 region: CASSLGDRVVDEQFF. CDR3 nucleotides: TGTGCCAGCAGCTTAGGGGACAGGGTCGTCGATGAGCAGTTCTTC.

The rearrangement joins TRBV4-3 to TRBJ2-7; 10 nucleotides agree with TRBD1. J lost 6 bases, V lost 0 bases, and 8 bases had no gene match. The V gene's germline CDR1 is LGHNA and CDR2 YSLEER. This CDR3 is built from 16 residues. The CDR3 coding sequence is TGCGCCAGCAGCCAAGACCAAGACAGGGGGCTAGGCGAGCAGTACTTC. It specifies CASSQDQDRGLGEQYF.